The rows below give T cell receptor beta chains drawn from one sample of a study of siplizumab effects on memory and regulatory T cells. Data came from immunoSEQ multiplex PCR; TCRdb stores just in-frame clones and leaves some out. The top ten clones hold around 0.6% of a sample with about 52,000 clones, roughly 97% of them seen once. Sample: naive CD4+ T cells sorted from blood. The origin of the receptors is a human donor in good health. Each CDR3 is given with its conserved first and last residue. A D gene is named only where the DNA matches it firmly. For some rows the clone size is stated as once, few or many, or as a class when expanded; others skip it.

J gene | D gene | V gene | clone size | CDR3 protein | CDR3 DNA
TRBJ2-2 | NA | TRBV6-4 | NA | CASSEVGGTGELFF | TGTGCCAGCAGTGAAGTAGGCGGCACCGGGGAGCTGTTTTTT
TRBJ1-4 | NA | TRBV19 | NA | CASSGRDGNEKLFF | TGTGCCAGTAGCGGCCGGGACGGTAATGAAAAACTGTTTTTT
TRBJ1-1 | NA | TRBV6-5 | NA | CASSYSIIPNTEAFF | TGTGCCAGCAGTTACTCGATCATCCCGAACACTGAAGCTTTCTTT
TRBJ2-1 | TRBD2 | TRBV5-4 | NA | CASSGRSGLAGHEQFF | TGTGCCAGCAGCGGGAGATCCGGACTAGCGGGACATGAGCAGTTCTTC
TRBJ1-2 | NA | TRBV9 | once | CASSVEGLDYGYTF | TGCGCCAGCAGCGTGGAGGGACTGGACTATGGCTACACCTTC
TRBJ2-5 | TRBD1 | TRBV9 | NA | CASSVGRGGETQYF | TGTGCCAGCAGCGTAGGACGAGGGGGCGAGACCCAGTACTTC
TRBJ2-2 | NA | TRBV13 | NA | CASSLPDFNTGELFF | TGTGCCAGCAGCCTCCCTGACTTCAACACCGGGGAGCTGTTTTTT
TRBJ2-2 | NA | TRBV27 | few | CASSLYPTPGELFF | TGTGCCAGCAGTTTATACCCGACCCCCGGGGAGCTGTTTTTT
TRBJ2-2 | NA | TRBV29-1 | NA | CSVGGSSVQNTGELFF | TGCAGCGTTGGGGGGTCTAGCGTCCAGAACACCGGGGAGCTGTTTTTT
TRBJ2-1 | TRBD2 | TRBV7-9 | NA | CASSLGLAGNEQFF | TGTGCCAGCAGCTTAGGGCTAGCGGGCAATGAGCAGTTCTTC
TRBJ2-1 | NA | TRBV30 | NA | CAWRGQSSYNAQFF | TGTGCCTGGAGGGGACAAAGCTCCTACAATGCGCAGTTCTTC
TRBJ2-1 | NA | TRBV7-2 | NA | CASSLWTIEQFF | TGTGCCAGCAGCCTCTGGACAATTGAGCAGTTCTTC
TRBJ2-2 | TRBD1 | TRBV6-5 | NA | CASSWTGGDTGELFF | TGTGCCAGCAGTTGGACAGGGGGCGACACCGGGGAGCTGTTTTTT
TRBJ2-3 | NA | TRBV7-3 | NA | CASSPSGSTDTQYF | TGTGCCAGCAGCCCGAGCGGTAGCACAGATACGCAGTATTTT
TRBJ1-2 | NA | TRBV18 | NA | CASSPTPGNYGYTF | TGTGCCAGCTCACCCACTCCCGGTAACTATGGCTACACCTTC
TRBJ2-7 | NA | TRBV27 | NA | CASSLAPYSNYEQYF | TGTGCCAGCAGCCTGGCGCCTTATTCGAACTACGAGCAGTACTTC
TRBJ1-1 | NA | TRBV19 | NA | CASSILSRTEAFF | TGTGCCAGTAGTATACTTTCTAGGACTGAAGCTTTCTTT
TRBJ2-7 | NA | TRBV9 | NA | CASSVATQGTTYEQYF | TGTGCCAGCAGCGTAGCTACCCAGGGGACCACCTACGAGCAGTACTTC
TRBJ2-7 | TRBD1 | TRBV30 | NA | CAWSPLGTGTTHEQYF | TGTGCCTGGAGTCCCCTGGGGACAGGGACTACCCACGAGCAGTACTTC
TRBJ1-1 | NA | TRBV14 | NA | CASSRWDLRNTEAFF | TGTGCCAGCAGCCGTTGGGACCTTAGGAACACTGAAGCTTTCTTT
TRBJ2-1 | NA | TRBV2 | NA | CASRSIAVYNEQFF | TGTGCCAGCAGGTCGATAGCGGTCTACAATGAGCAGTTCTTC
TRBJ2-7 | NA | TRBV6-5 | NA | CASSLEGYEQYF | TGTGCCAGCAGTCTAGAGGGGTACGAGCAGTACTTC
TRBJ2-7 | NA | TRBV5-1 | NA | CASSPRGTSNEQYF | TGCGCCAGCAGCCCACGAGGGACGTCCAACGAGCAGTACTTC
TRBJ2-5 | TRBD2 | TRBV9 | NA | CASSVGGEGWETQYF | TGTGCCAGCAGCGTAGGAGGGGAGGGGTGGGAGACCCAGTACTTC
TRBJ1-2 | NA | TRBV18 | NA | CASSPRGYEVNYGYTF | TGTGCCAGCTCACCCCGGGGATACGAGGTTAACTATGGCTACACCTTC
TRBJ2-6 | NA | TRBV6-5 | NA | CASSYSMRAGANVLTF | TGTGCCAGCAGTTACTCGATGAGAGCTGGGGCCAACGTCCTGACTTTC
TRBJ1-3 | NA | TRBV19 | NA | CASSYLSGNTIYF | TGTGCCAGTAGTTACCTCTCTGGAAACACCATATATTTT
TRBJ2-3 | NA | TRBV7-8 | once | CASSRLLGRSSRDYTQYF | TGTGCCAGCAGCCGACTCTTAGGTCGTTCGAGCCGGGACTATACGCAGTATTTT
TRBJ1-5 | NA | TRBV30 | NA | CAWSVNSRGGNQPQHF | TGTGCCTGGAGTGTAAACTCACGGGGAGGGAATCAGCCCCAGCATTTT
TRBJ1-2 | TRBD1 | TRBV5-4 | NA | CASRGQAPPYGYTF | TGTGCCAGCAGGGGACAGGCCCCCCCCTATGGCTACACCTTC
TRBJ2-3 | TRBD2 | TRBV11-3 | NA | CASSFRTSGVSPSTDTQYF | TGTGCCAGCAGCTTTCGGACTAGCGGAGTATCTCCTAGCACAGATACGCAGTATTTT
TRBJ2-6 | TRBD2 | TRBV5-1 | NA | CASSLELAGGSGANVLTF | TGCGCCAGCAGCTTGGAGTTAGCGGGGGGCTCTGGGGCCAACGTCCTGACTTTC
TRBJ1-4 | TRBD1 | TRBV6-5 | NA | CASSYGTGNEKLFF | TGTGCCAGCAGTTACGGGACAGGAAATGAAAAACTGTTTTTT
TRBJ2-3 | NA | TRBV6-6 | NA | CASKDSLSTDTQYF | TGTGCCAGCAAAGACAGCTTAAGCACAGATACGCAGTATTTT
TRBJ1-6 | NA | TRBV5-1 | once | CASSLGGAGVSPLHF | TGCGCCAGCAGCTTGGGGGGGGCCGGTGTCTCACCCCTCCACTTT
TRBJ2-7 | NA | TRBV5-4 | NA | CASSSNRPGILYF | TGTGCCAGCAGCTCTAACCGTCCCGGAATCCTGTACTTC
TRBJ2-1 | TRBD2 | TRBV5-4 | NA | CASSLFSGGMSYNEQFF | TGTGCCAGCAGCTTGTTCTCGGGAGGGATGTCCTACAATGAGCAGTTCTTC
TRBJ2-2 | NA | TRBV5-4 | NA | CASSLAPRVGTGELFF | TGTGCCAGCAGCTTGGCCCCCAGGGTAGGAACCGGGGAGCTGTTTTTT
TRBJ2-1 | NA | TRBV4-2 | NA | CASSQVATSSYNEQFF | TGTGCCAGCAGCCAAGTTGCCACCAGCTCCTACAATGAGCAGTTCTTC
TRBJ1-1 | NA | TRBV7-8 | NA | CASRPLWTEAFF | TGTGCCAGCAGGCCTTTGTGGACTGAAGCTTTCTTT
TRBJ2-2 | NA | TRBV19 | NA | CASRGTSGELFF | TGTGCCAGTAGAGGGACCTCCGGGGAGCTGTTTTTT
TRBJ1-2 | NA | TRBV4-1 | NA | CASSQNQGINYGYTF | TGCGCCAGCAGCCAAAACCAGGGTATCAACTATGGCTACACCTTC
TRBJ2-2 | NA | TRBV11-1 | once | CASRTYRVGRTGELFF | TGTGCCAGCAGAACCTACAGGGTTGGGAGGACCGGGGAGCTGTTTTTT
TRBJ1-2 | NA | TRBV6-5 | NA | CASSPRGYYGYTF | TGTGCCAGCAGTCCCAGGGGCTACTATGGCTACACCTTC
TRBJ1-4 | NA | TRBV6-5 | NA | CASSYTSGNEKLFF | TGTGCCAGCAGTTACACTTCCGGGAATGAAAAACTGTTTTTT